This is a list of T cell receptor beta chains from one sample in a study of blood T cell repertoires in COVID-19. The repertoire was sequenced with immunoSEQ multiplex PCR; TCRdb's copy has only in-frame clones and lacks some. This table has about 210,000 clones, more than 70% appearing once. The source material was PBMCs or T cells enriched from blood (not recorded which). Receptors originate from a man aged 25 to 45 with acute COVID-19. Each CDR3 is given with its conserved first and last residue. A D gene is named only where the DNA matches it firmly. A clone size is listed for some rows: how often the clone was seen (once, few, many), or a class if it is expanded.

CDR3 DNA | CDR3 protein | clone size | D gene | V gene | CDR3 length | J gene
TGTGCCAGCAGTGGGGACAGGGGCGACTATGGCTACACCTTC | CASSGDRGDYGYTF | once | TRBD1 | TRBV28 | 14 | TRBJ1-2
TGCAGCGTTGCGGGTCAGGGCGCCCTAGGGCAGTACTTC | CSVAGQGALGQYF | . | . | TRBV29-1 | 13 | TRBJ2-7
TGTGCCAGCAGTTCCCCAGGGGAGACGAACTATGGCTACACCTTC | CASSSPGETNYGYTF | . | . | TRBV2 | 15 | TRBJ1-2
TGTGCCAGCAGTGACGGGGGGGCATCCACAGATACGCAGTATTTT | CASSDGGASTDTQYF | . | . | TRBV6-4 | 15 | TRBJ2-3
TGTGCCAGCAGCTTCGGGGGGACTGAAGCTTTCTTT | CASSFGGTEAFF | . | . | TRBV5-6 | 12 | TRBJ1-1
TGTGCCAGTACCGTATTGGGGACAGGGGTCGATGAGCAGTTCTTC | CASTVLGTGVDEQFF | once | TRBD1 | TRBV19 | 15 | TRBJ2-1
TGTGCCAGCTCACCACTAAGGGACACCCATCCCCAATCCTCCTACGAGCAGTACTTC | CASSPLRDTHPQSSYEQYF | . | . | TRBV18 | 19 | TRBJ2-7
TGTGCCAGCAGCCGAGCGTGGATGGGAGCCTACGAGCAGTACTTC | CASSRAWMGAYEQYF | once | . | TRBV14 | 15 | TRBJ2-7
TGTGCCACCAGCAGAGATTGGGCGAAGGGGGACACAGATACGCAGTATTTT | CATSRDWAKGDTDTQYF | . | . | TRBV15 | 17 | TRBJ2-3
TGTGCCATCAGTGCCGGGGACAGGGCGTTGGGGGATACGCAGTATTTT | CAISAGDRALGDTQYF | . | TRBD1 | TRBV10-3 | 16 | TRBJ2-3
TGCGCCAGCAGCCAGTGGACAGGGTACGAAAAACTGTTTTTT | CASSQWTGYEKLFF | few | TRBD1 | TRBV4-1 | 14 | TRBJ1-4
TGTGCCAGCAGCGTAGGTTCCAGGGGCGCCTTGTACGAGCAGTACTTC | CASSVGSRGALYEQYF | . | . | TRBV9 | 16 | TRBJ2-7
TGTGCCAGCAGCGGAAAAGCGGGGGGGCTCTTGAATGAGCAGTTCTTC | CASSGKAGGLLNEQFF | once | TRBD2 | TRBV7-2 | 16 | TRBJ2-1
TGTGCCAGCAGCGATTCGTGGGCCAACTATGGCTACACCTTC | CASSDSWANYGYTF | few | . | TRBV9 | 14 | TRBJ1-2
TGTGCCAGCAGCTCGACTTACCGGGACAGAGTGCTCTCTGGAAACACCATATATTTT | CASSSTYRDRVLSGNTIYF | few | TRBD1 | TRBV5-5 | 19 | TRBJ1-3
TGTGCCAGCAATCAGGGGCTGGGGACTGAAGCTTTCTTT | CASNQGLGTEAFF | . | . | TRBV3-1/TRBV3-2 | 13 | TRBJ1-1
TGTGCCAGCAGCCTCTACCGGTCTAGCACAGATACGCAGTATTTT | CASSLYRSSTDTQYF | . | . | TRBV7-3 | 15 | TRBJ2-3
TGTGCCTGGAGCCGGGAGTTAGATACGCAGTATTTT | CAWSRELDTQYF | . | . | TRBV30 | 12 | TRBJ2-3
TGTGCCAGCAGTTTAAGGAGGACTAGCGGGGATACGCAGTATTTT | CASSLRRTSGDTQYF | once | TRBD2 | TRBV27 | 15 | TRBJ2-3
TGTGCCAGCAGCAGTACCCACGAGCAGTACTTC | CASSSTHEQYF | . | . | TRBV27 | 11 | TRBJ2-7
TGTGCCAGCAGTCCCGGGACTAGATTACAAGAGACCCAGTACTTC | CASSPGTRLQETQYF | . | TRBD2 | TRBV27 | 15 | TRBJ2-5
TGTGCCAGCAGCTTATCCTCAGATACGCAGTATTTT | CASSLSSDTQYF | . | . | TRBV5-6 | 12 | TRBJ2-3
TGTGCCAGCAGCTATCGGACAGGGACCACAGATACGCAGTATTTT | CASSYRTGTTDTQYF | . | TRBD1 | TRBV5-4 | 15 | TRBJ2-3
TGTGCCAGCAGCCCTAGGCAGGGTCGCACAGATACGCAGTATTTT | CASSPRQGRTDTQYF | . | . | TRBV14 | 15 | TRBJ2-3
TGTGCCAGCAGTCCCGACAGCAGCTATGGCTACACCTTC | CASSPDSSYGYTF | . | . | TRBV6-6 | 13 | TRBJ1-2
TGCGCCAGCTCCATCTCGGGGTCCGGCACTGAAGCTTTCTTT | CASSISGSGTEAFF | once | . | TRBV5-1 | 14 | TRBJ1-1
TGTGCCAGCAGGTCCGGGACAGGGGGTGGCTACACCTTC | CASRSGTGGGYTF | . | TRBD1 | TRBV28 | 13 | TRBJ1-2
TGCGCCAGCAGCACCGGACAGGGCACAGATACGCAGTATTTT | CASSTGQGTDTQYF | . | TRBD1 | TRBV5-1 | 14 | TRBJ2-3
TGCGCCAGCACAAGTGGACTGATTGAACACAATGAGCAGTTCTTC | CASTSGLIEHNEQFF | . | . | TRBV10-2 | 15 | TRBJ2-1
TGTGCCAGCAGTTTGGACAGTTACAATGAGCAGTTCTTC | CASSLDSYNEQFF | once | . | TRBV27 | 13 | TRBJ2-1
TGTGCCAGCAGCCCATTGTCGAGGGAGACCCAGTACTTC | CASSPLSRETQYF | . | . | TRBV7-9 | 13 | TRBJ2-5
TGCGCCAGCAGCCCACCACTAGCGGGGGGGCAAGAGACCCAGTACTTC | CASSPPLAGGQETQYF | few | TRBD2 | TRBV5-1 | 16 | TRBJ2-5
TGTGCCAGCAGTGCCGTAGGGGGATCGGACGGGACTGAAAAACTGTTTTTT | CASSAVGGSDGTEKLFF | . | . | TRBV6-1 | 17 | TRBJ1-4
TGTGCCAGCAGCCAAATCGGGACAATATTAGCCGGTGAGGCTTTCTTT | CASSQIGTILAGEAFF | . | . | TRBV3-1/TRBV3-2 | 16 | TRBJ1-1
TGTGCCAGCAGTTTCGGGACAGGGGGCACCGGGGAGCTGTTTTTT | CASSFGTGGTGELFF | . | TRBD1 | TRBV28 | 15 | TRBJ2-2
TGTGCCTGGTCAGACAGGCTTTCCGGCGAGCAGTACTTC | CAWSDRLSGEQYF | . | . | TRBV30 | 13 | TRBJ2-7
TGTGCCAGCAGCCCCGTGGGGTTACTAGCCCGCCAAGAGACCCAGTACTTC | CASSPVGLLARQETQYF | . | . | TRBV3-1/TRBV3-2 | 17 | TRBJ2-5
TGTGCCAGCAGCTTGAGGGGGGGTCTGGCTGGCTACACCTTC | CASSLRGGLAGYTF | few | . | TRBV5-4 | 14 | TRBJ1-2
TGCAGCGTTGGGGTCAGGGACTCCTACGAGCAGTACTTC | CSVGVRDSYEQYF | . | . | TRBV29-1 | 13 | TRBJ2-7
TGCGCCAGCATAGGACAGGGCTACGAGCAGTACTTC | CASIGQGYEQYF | . | TRBD1 | TRBV10-2 | 12 | TRBJ2-7
TGTGCCAGCAGCCAGGGGACACTCACGACCGGGGAGCTGTTTTTT | CASSQGTLTTGELFF | . | . | TRBV3-1/TRBV3-2 | 15 | TRBJ2-2
TGTGCCAGCTCACCTACAGGGGGCGGTAACTATGGCTACACCTTC | CASSPTGGGNYGYTF | once | TRBD1 | TRBV18 | 15 | TRBJ1-2
TGTGCCAGCAGCACAGGCGGACTAGCGGGGGACGAGCAGTACTTC | CASSTGGLAGDEQYF | once | TRBD2 | TRBV7-9 | 15 | TRBJ2-7
TGTGCCAGCAGCCAGGTCAGGGAATTAGGCGGCTACACCTTC | CASSQVRELGGYTF | . | . | TRBV5-4 | 14 | TRBJ1-2
TGTGCCAGCAGCCCTCGAGGGAGACCCATGAACACTGAAGCTTTCTTT | CASSPRGRPMNTEAFF | once | . | TRBV9 | 16 | TRBJ1-1
TGTGCCAGCAGTGAAGGGGGGGCGATAAGGTCCTACGAGCAGTACTTC | CASSEGGAIRSYEQYF | . | . | TRBV25-1 | 16 | TRBJ2-7
TGTGCCAGCAGCCAAGGTCCCTCAAATAGCGAGCAGTACTTC | CASSQGPSNSEQYF | . | . | TRBV3-1/TRBV3-2 | 14 | TRBJ2-7